The T cell receptor (beta chain) under discussion was sequenced for a study of cytomegalovirus exposure and HLA in healthy donors. Overall study context: The roughly 110 validation repertoires were reported in a later analysis to have been generated on the same platform as the roughly 700 first-cohort repertoires.

In the case of this clone: The antigen is not known.

Study conclusions and caveats: The study found most TCR sequences rare, yet found some public TCRs in many donors. Reports described diagnosis of cytomegalovirus status by the classifier as highly specific and sensitive.

The CDR3 has 15 residues. CDR1 and CDR2 (germline): LNHNV, YYDKDF (reference sequence). V was trimmed by 0 bases and J by 3 bases, leaving 11 bases between them. Here immunoSEQ multiplex PCR was the method, and the copy in TCRdb shows in-frame clones only, minus some. The repertoire holds 110,000 to 150,000 clones, with roughly 89% as singletons. The chain carries TRBV15 and TRBJ1-2, with D perhaps matching TRBD1 (5 bases). This TCR derives from a woman between 18 and 29 years old in good health and CMV-seropositive. Sequencing used PBMCs. Written as DNA, the CDR3 is TGTGCCACCAGCAGAGAAGTTGACAGCCACTATGGCTACACCTTC. It translates to CATSREVDSHYGYTF.